These 4 T cell receptor beta chains were sequenced from one sample in a study. Method: immunoSEQ multiplex PCR; TCRdb's copy keeps in-frame clones and lacks some. There are about 50,000 clones in the sample; about 92% occur only once, and about 10% lies in the top ten. Sequenced input: PBMCs. The receptor set was obtained from a man between 40 and 49 years old with rheumatoid arthritis.

The chain carries TRBV9 and TRBJ2-3, with 10 bases aligning to TRBD1. V was clipped by 2 bases and J by 4 bases; unmatched bases: 4. There are 15 residues in the CDR3. Germline loops: CDR1 SGDLS, CDR2 YYNGEE. The CDR3 DNA reads TGTGCCAGCAGCGTCGGGACAGGGGCGGCAGATACGCAGTATTTT. Protein product: CASSVGTGAADTQYF.

The rearrangement uses TRBV12-3 or TRBV12-4 and TRBJ1-5; unclear D gene. Trimming stripped 4 bases from V and 3 bases from J, with 7 bases between. This CDR3 comprises 13 residues. For the CDR3, the DNA is TGTGCCAGCAGTTCATGGCCCAATCAGCCCCAGCATTTT. Protein: CASSSWPNQPQHF.

The rearrangement joins TRBV5-1 to TRBJ1-1; 7 positions match TRBD1. The germline CDR1 and CDR2 sequences are SGHRS and YFSETQ. With V trimmed by 0 bases and J by 5 bases, 7 bases remained unmatched. The CDR3 has 15 residues. The CDR3 loop is CASSLGLTGRTEAFF. CDR3 nucleotides: TGCGCCAGCAGCTTGGGTTTGACAGGGCGGACTGAAGCTTTCTTT. The full variable domain, with the rest looked up from reference TRBV5-1 and TRBJ1-1, is KAGVTQTPRYLIKTRGQQVTLSCSPISGHRSVSWYQQTPGQGLQFLFEYFSETQRNKGNFPGRFSGRQFSNSRSEMNVSTLELGDSALYLCASSLGLTGRTEAFFGQGTRLTVV.

V gene TRBV19 combines with J gene TRBJ1-2; 7 bases are shared with TRBD1. V lost 3 bases and J lost 4; bases outside the gene matches: 8. Germline V gene lookup returns CDR1 LNHDA and CDR2 SQIVND (reference sequence). The CDR3 has 15 residues. The CDR3 nucleotides are TGTGCCAGTAGTATTGTGACAGGGCAAGGCTATGGCTACACCTTC. Translated: CASSIVTGQGYGYTF.